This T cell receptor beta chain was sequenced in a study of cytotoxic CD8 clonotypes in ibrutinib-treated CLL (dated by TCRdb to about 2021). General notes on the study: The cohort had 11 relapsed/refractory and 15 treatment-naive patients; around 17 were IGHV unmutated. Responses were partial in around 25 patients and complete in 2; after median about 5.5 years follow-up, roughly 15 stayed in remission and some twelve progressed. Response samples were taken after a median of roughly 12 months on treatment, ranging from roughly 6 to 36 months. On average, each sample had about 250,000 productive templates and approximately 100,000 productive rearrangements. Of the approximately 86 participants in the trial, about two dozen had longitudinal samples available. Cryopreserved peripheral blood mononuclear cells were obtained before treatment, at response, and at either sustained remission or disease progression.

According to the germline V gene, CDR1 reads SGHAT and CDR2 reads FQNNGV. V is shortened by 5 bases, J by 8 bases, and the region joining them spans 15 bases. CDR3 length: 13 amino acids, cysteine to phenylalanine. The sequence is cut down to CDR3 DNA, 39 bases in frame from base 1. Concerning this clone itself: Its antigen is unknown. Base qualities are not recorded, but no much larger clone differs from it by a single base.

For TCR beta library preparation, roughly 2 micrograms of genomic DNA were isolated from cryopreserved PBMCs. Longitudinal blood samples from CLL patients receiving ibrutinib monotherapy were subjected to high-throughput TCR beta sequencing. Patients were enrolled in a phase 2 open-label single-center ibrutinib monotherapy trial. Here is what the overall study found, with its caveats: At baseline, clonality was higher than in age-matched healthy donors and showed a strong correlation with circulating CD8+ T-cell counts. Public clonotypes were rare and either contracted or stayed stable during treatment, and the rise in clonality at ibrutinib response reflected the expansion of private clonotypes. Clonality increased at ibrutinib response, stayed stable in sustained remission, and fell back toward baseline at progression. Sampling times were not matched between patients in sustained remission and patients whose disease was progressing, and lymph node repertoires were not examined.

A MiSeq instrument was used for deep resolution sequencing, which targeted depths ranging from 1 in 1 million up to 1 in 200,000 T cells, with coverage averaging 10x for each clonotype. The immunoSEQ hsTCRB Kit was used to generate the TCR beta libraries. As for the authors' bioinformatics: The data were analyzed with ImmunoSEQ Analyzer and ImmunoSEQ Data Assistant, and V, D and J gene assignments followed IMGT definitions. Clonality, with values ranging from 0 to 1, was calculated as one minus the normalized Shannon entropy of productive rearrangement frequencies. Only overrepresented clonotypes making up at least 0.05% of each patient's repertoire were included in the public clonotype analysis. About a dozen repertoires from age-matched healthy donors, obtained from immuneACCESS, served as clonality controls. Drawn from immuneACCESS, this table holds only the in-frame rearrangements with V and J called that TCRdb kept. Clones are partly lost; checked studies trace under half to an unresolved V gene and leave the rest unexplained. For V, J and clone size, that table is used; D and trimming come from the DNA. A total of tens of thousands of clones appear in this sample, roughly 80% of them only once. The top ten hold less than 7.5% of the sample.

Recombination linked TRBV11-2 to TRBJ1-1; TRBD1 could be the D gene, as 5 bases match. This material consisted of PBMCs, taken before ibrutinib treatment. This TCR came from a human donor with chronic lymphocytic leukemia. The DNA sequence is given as TGTGCCAGCAGCCAATTTCAGGGATTAGAAGCTTTCTTT. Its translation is CASSQFQGLEAFF.